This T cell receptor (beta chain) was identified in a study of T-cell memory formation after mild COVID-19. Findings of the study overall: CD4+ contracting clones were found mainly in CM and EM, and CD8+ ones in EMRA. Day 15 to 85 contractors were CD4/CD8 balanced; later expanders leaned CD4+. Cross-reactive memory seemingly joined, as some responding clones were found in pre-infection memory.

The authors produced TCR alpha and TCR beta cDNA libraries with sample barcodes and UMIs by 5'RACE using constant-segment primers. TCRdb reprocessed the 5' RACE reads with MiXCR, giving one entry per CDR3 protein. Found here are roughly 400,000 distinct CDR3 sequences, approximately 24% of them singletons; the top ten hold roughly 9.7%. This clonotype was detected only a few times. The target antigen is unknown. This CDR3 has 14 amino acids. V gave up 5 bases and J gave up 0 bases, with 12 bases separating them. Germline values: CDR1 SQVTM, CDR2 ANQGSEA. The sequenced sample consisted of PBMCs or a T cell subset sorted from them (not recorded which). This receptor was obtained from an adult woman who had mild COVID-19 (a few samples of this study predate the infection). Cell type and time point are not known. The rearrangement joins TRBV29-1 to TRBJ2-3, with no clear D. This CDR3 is CSVSNIPSTDTQYF. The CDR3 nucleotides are TGCAGCGTTTCGAATATTCCTAGCACAGATACGCAGTATTTT.